This paragraph reports one T cell receptor beta chain. These data originate in a study of blood T cell repertoires in COVID-19. As originally analysed: How many nucleated cells were present was estimated from reference gene primer amplification. Method: immunoSEQ multiplex PCR; TCRdb's copy keeps in-frame clones and lacks some. The V and J calls and clone size were taken over from that table, and D and trimming were inferred from the DNA. The sample consists of approximately 270,000 clones, 88% of them appearing once. Sequencing input: peripheral blood. The receptor was derived from a woman between 25 and 40 years old with COVID-19, enrolled during active disease.

This CDR3 is CASKTGLAGEGQFF. As DNA, the CDR3 is TGTGCCAGCAAAACGGGACTAGCGGGAGAGGGGCAGTTCTTC. This chain links TRBV6-5 with TRBJ2-1; 14 positions match TRBD2. J was trimmed by 12 bases and V by 7 bases; bases with no gene match: 8. The V gene's germline CDR1 is MNHEY and CDR2 SVGAGI. The CDR3 has 14 residues.